Listed below are T cell receptor beta chains from one sample, sequenced in a study of blood T cell repertoires in COVID-19. The method was immunoSEQ multiplex PCR; TCRdb's version includes in-frame clones alone and lacks a portion of them. Of about 120,000 clones in the sample, 65% to 90% were seen once. Source material: peripheral blood. Source of these receptors: a man older than 75 with acute or convalescent COVID-19. Each CDR3 is given with its conserved first and last residue. D genes are given only for firm matches. Only part of the rows carry a size: once, few, many, or a class if the clone is expanded.

j_call d_call clone_size v_call cdr3_aa cdr3_nt
TRBJ2-1 TRBD2 few TRBV5-8 CASSGALAGRGNEQFF TGTGCCAGCAGCGGAGCCCTAGCGGGACGAGGTAATGAGCAGTTCTTC
TRBJ2-7 . . TRBV4-2 CASSQAGNQYEQYF TGTGCCAGCAGCCAGGCAGGGAATCAGTACGAGCAGTACTTC
TRBJ1-2 . . TRBV11-2 CASSHRQVRGKDGYTF TGTGCCAGCAGCCACCGACAGGTTCGGGGTAAGGATGGCTACACCTTC
TRBJ1-1 . . TRBV7-8 CASSLASVNTEAFF TGTGCCAGCAGCTTAGCGTCAGTCAACACTGAAGCTTTCTTT
TRBJ1-6 TRBD1 once TRBV7-9 CASSYRTGGYSPLHF TGTGCCAGCAGCTACCGGACAGGCGGTTATTCACCCCTCCACTTT
TRBJ2-6 . . TRBV19 CASTPGTLFGANVLTF TGTGCCAGTACCCCCGGGACATTGTTCGGGGCCAACGTCCTGACTTTC
TRBJ2-7 TRBD2 . TRBV25-1 CASSASGRVYEQYF TGTGCCAGCAGCGCCAGCGGGAGGGTCTACGAGCAGTACTTC
TRBJ1-3 . . TRBV5-1 CASSLVPTGGNTIYF TGCGCCAGCAGCTTGGTTCCCACGGGGGGAAACACCATATATTTT
TRBJ1-2 . . TRBV3-1/TRBV3-2 CASSQRSNYGYTF TGTGCCAGCAGCCAGCGAAGTAACTATGGCTACACCTTC
TRBJ1-6 . . TRBV10-3 CAISSGTDHSPLHF TGTGCCATCAGTAGCGGGACCGATCATTCACCCCTCCACTTT
TRBJ2-3 . . TRBV5-4 CASSLDDLGANTQYF TGTGCCAGCAGCTTGGATGACCTGGGGGCAAATACGCAGTATTTT
TRBJ1-3 TRBD1 once TRBV9 CASSHLDRDGNTIYF TGTGCCAGCAGCCATCTCGACAGGGACGGGAACACCATATATTTT
TRBJ2-7 TRBD2 . TRBV18 CASSRGGTYEQYF TGTGCCAGCTCACGCGGGGGTACCTACGAGCAGTACTTC
TRBJ2-5 TRBD1 . TRBV2 CASSATTGGGQETQYF TGTGCCAGCAGCGCCACGACAGGGGGGGGTCAAGAGACCCAGTACTTC
TRBJ1-1 TRBD1 . TRBV24-1 CATSDIVVDRGGITEAFF TGTGCCACCAGTGATATTGTTGTAGACAGGGGGGGTATCACTGAAGCTTTCTTT
TRBJ2-7 . once TRBV25-1 CASEDAGSSYEQYF TGTGCCAGCGAGGATGCGGGGAGCTCCTACGAGCAGTACTTC
TRBJ2-7 . few TRBV5-1 CASSLEAVYEQYF TGCGCCAGCAGCTTGGAGGCGGTCTACGAGCAGTACTTC
TRBJ1-2 . . TRBV3-1/TRBV3-2 CASSQASPYGYTF TGTGCCAGCAGCCAAGCTTCCCCCTATGGCTACACCTTC
TRBJ2-7 TRBD2 . TRBV7-9 CASSHPGLAGHEQYF TGTGCCAGCAGCCATCCGGGACTAGCGGGTCACGAGCAGTACTTC
TRBJ2-7 . . TRBV27 CASRPYPGQYEQYF TGTGCCAGCAGACCTTATCCAGGACAGTACGAGCAGTACTTC
TRBJ2-1 TRBD2 . TRBV28 CASRGTSINEQFF TGTGCCAGCAGAGGGACTAGTATCAATGAGCAGTTCTTC
TRBJ1-4 TRBD1 . TRBV3-1/TRBV3-2 CASSPGQGSEKLFF TGTGCCAGCAGCCCGGGACAGGGGAGCGAAAAACTGTTTTTT
TRBJ1-6 TRBD1 . TRBV19 CASSIDNRGTYNSPLHF TGTGCCAGTAGTATAGACAACAGGGGAACCTATAATTCACCCCTCCACTTT
TRBJ2-5 TRBD1 . TRBV5-4 CASRPDRQETQYF TGTGCCAGCAGACCGGACAGGCAAGAGACCCAGTACTTC
TRBJ2-5 TRBD2 . TRBV12-3/TRBV12-4 CASLGLAETQYF TGTGCCAGCCTGGGACTAGCGGAGACCCAGTACTTC
TRBJ1-1 . . TRBV19 CASSTRQISMNTEAFF TGTGCCAGTAGTACCCGACAGATATCCATGAACACTGAAGCTTTCTTT
TRBJ2-7 . few TRBV30 CAWGRGTYEQYF TGTGCCTGGGGGCGCGGTACCTACGAGCAGTACTTC
TRBJ2-1 TRBD1 . TRBV5-6 CASSFGQGAKQFF TGTGCCAGCAGCTTCGGACAGGGGGCGAAGCAGTTCTTC
TRBJ1-3 TRBD1 . TRBV9 CASSLTGISGNTIYF TGTGCCAGCAGCTTGACAGGGATCTCTGGAAACACCATATATTTT
TRBJ2-3 TRBD1 few TRBV5-1 CASSLGQGLTGDTQYF TGCGCCAGCAGCTTGGGACAGGGCCTAACCGGAGATACGCAGTATTTT
TRBJ2-6 TRBD1 . TRBV30 CAWGTGPNGANVLTF TGTGCCTGGGGGACAGGGCCCAATGGGGCCAACGTCCTGACTTTC
TRBJ1-2 . . TRBV6-5 CASSAGINYGYTF TGTGCCAGCTCAGCAGGGATTAACTATGGCTACACCTTC
TRBJ1-2 . . TRBV18 CASSQTKGRGGYTF TGTGCCAGCTCACAAACGAAGGGGAGGGGTGGCTACACCTTC
TRBJ2-7 . . TRBV28 CASSGHYEQYF TGTGCCAGCAGTGGACATTACGAGCAGTACTTC
TRBJ1-2 . . TRBV3-1/TRBV3-2 CASRTGGSYGYTF TGTGCCAGCAGGACAGGAGGATCCTATGGCTACACCTTC
TRBJ1-1 TRBD1 . TRBV11-2 CASSLGTGSTEAFF TGTGCCAGCAGCTTAGGGACAGGGTCTACTGAAGCTTTCTTT
TRBJ2-4 TRBD2 . TRBV6-6 CASRVGLAGRANQYF TGTGCCAGCAGGGTCGGACTAGCGGGGAGGGCCAATCAGTACTTC
TRBJ1-1 . . TRBV5-1 CASSFSGATNTEAFF TGCGCCAGCAGCTTCAGTGGGGCCACGAACACTGAAGCTTTCTTT
TRBJ2-7 TRBD2 once TRBV5-1 CASSPVPLAGTEQYF TGCGCCAGCAGCCCGGTGCCACTAGCGGGTACAGAGCAGTACTTC
TRBJ1-1 . . TRBV7-9 CASSYLQGINTEAFF TGTGCCAGCAGCTACCTGCAGGGTATTAACACTGAAGCTTTCTTT
TRBJ1-2 . . TRBV6-5 CASSYSYGGEGYTF TGTGCCAGCAGTTACTCGTACGGGGGGGAGGGCTACACCTTC
TRBJ2-1 TRBD1 . TRBV24-1 CATSDRGRGNEQFF TGTGCCACCAGTGATAGGGGCAGGGGGAATGAGCAGTTCTTC
TRBJ2-3 TRBD2 . TRBV19 CASSMGGGLTDTQYF TGTGCCAGTAGTATGGGCGGGGGTTTAACAGATACGCAGTATTTT
TRBJ2-2 TRBD1 few TRBV10-3 CAITSGTGDTGELFF TGTGCCATCACCAGTGGGACAGGGGACACCGGGGAGCTGTTTTTT
TRBJ2-7 TRBD2 . TRBV5-4 CASSFTPGGPSEQYF TGTGCCAGCAGCTTTACCCCGGGAGGGCCGAGTGAGCAGTACTTC
TRBJ1-3 . . TRBV5-1 CASRPQEGGNTIYF TGCGCCAGCAGACCGCAGGAAGGAGGAAACACCATATATTTT
TRBJ2-5 . . TRBV2 CASSENRDQETQYF TGTGCCAGCAGTGAAAACAGGGACCAAGAGACCCAGTACTTC
TRBJ2-5 . . TRBV30 CAWSGLEGETQYF TGTGCCTGGAGTGGACTAGAAGGGGAGACCCAGTACTTC
TRBJ2-5 . . TRBV12-2 CASRFELRETQYF TGTGCAAGTCGCTTTGAGCTACGAGAGACCCAGTACTTC
TRBJ1-5 . . TRBV12-5 CASGLTWDIFSNQPQHF TGTGCTAGTGGTTTGACCTGGGACATCTTTAGCAATCAGCCCCAGCATTTT
TRBJ1-2 . . TRBV5-1 CASSLLGQGGYTF TGCGCCAGCAGCTTGCTTGGGCAGGGTGGCTACACCTTC
TRBJ2-1 . . TRBV24-1 CATSAPGTRYNEQFF TGTGCCACCAGTGCCCCCGGGACTCGTTACAATGAGCAGTTCTTC
TRBJ2-2 . . TRBV27 CASSPTGVAARRPGELFF TGTGCCAGCAGTCCCACAGGCGTAGCGGCTAGACGTCCCGGGGAGCTGTTTTTT